This entry lists 16 T cell receptor beta chains sequenced from one sample in a study of EBV T-cell therapy then PD-1 blockade in nasopharyngeal carcinoma. The time point denotes: 266 days after commencement of treatment, after nivolumab therapy. The treatment: AdE1-LMPpoly-expanded autologous EBV-specific T-cell therapy followed by anti-PD-1 nivolumab. Their target antigens are unknown. Only in-frame clones appear in the TCRdb table, and some are missing; sequencing was by immunoSEQ multiplex PCR. The sample carries tens of thousands of clones, approximately 79% recorded once. The sequencing here drew on CD8+ T cells from blood, taken around day 300 from a patient whose treatment included autologous EBV-specific T cells and nivolumab. These TCRs come from a middle-aged man with nasopharyngeal carcinoma.

This rearrangement joins TRBV10-3 to TRBJ1-3; D ambiguous. Germline V gives CDR1 ENHRY, CDR2 SYGVKD. CDR3 length equals 18 residues. The V and J ends lost 0 bases and 0 bases respectively, with 15 bases between them. CDR3 residues: CAISESTRGGFSGNTIYF. The CDR3 DNA follows: TGTGCCATCAGTGAGTCGACTCGGGGAGGTTTCTCTGGAAACACCATATATTTT.

DNA of the CDR3: TGTGCCACCAGTGTCGGCGCGTGGCAGTTCTTC. Residues: CATSVGAWQFF. V and J are TRBV24-1 and TRBJ2-1; D not certain. Trimming took 5 bases from V and 12 from J, leaving 10 bases between them. CDR3 length: 11 amino acids. Germline assignment: CDR1 KGHDR and CDR2 SFDVKD.

The chain combines TRBV11-1 with TRBJ1-2; TRBD1 aligns across 11 bases. The CDR3 extends over 15 amino acids. In germline, CDR1 is SGHAT, CDR2 FQDESV (reference sequence). Trimming cost V 4 bases and J 12 bases; bases outside gene matches: 13. The DNA of the CDR3 is TGTGCCAGCAGCTCAGGACAGGGGGCCTTACCCCCTGACACCTTC. This codes for CASSSGQGALPPDTF.

The chain couples TRBV4-3 to TRBJ2-1, with 9 bases fitting TRBD1. J gave up 4 bases and V 0 bases, and 10 bases lay outside the gene matches. CDR1 is LGHNA and CDR2 is YSLEER in the germline V gene. This CDR3 is built from 18 residues. CDR3 in DNA: TGCGCCAGCAGCCAAGATCTTGAGACAGGGGGTTTTTACAATGAGCAGTTCTTC. This sequence encodes CASSQDLETGGFYNEQFF.

This clone was observed once. The V call is TRBV27, the J call TRBJ1-2; a possible D gene is TRBD1 (6 bases). CDR1 MNHEY and CDR2 SMNVEV come from the germline V gene (reference sequence). This CDR3 is 16 amino acids long. Trimming pared 10 bases from V and 2 bases from J, leaving 23 bases between. This CDR3 reads CATGPPAGGLNYGYTF. The CDR3 nucleotides are TGTGCCACAGGACCTCCAGCCGGGGGCCTGAACTATGGCTACACCTTC.

The rearrangement joins TRBV20-1 to TRBJ2-7; TRBD2 might be the D (5 bases). Germline lookup yields CDR1 DFQATT and CDR2 SNEGSKA (reference sequence). The germline V and J ends were trimmed by 1 base and 5 bases, with 6 bases remaining between them. CDR3 length: 11 amino acids. The DNA of the CDR3 is TGCAGTGCTAGAGGAGGGAACGAGCAGTACTTC. Its protein product is CSARGGNEQYF.

V gene TRBV7-8 combines with J gene TRBJ2-2; D is possibly TRBD1 (6 bases). There are 13 residues in the CDR3. The germline V gene has CDR1 SGHVS and CDR2 FQNEAQ. In nucleotides, the CDR3 is TGTGCAGACGGGACACAGAACACCGGGGAGCTGTTTTTT. Protein product: CADGTQNTGELFF.

The V and J genes are TRBV7-9 and TRBJ2-1; possible D gene TRBD1, 6 bases. The CDR3 contains 13 residues. Germline V gene lookup returns CDR1 SEHNR and CDR2 FQNEAQ (reference sequence). V lost 3 bases and J lost 8, with 11 bases in between. In DNA, the CDR3 is TGTGCCAGCAGCTTTCCCAACAGGGATGAGCAGTTCTTC. Translating gives CASSFPNRDEQFF.

The V and J genes are TRBV12-3 or TRBV12-4 and TRBJ1-3, with unresolved D. V was clipped by 5 bases and J by 0 bases, with 2 bases between them. The CDR3 is 12 residues long. The CDR3 DNA follows: TGTGCCAGCAGTCCCTCTGGAAACACCATATATTTT. Its protein is CASSPSGNTIYF.

Concerning this clone: The sample carries other DNA sequences with the same CDR3. J is TRBJ2-6 and V is TRBV6-4, with unresolved D. This CDR3 contains 15 residues. In germline, CDR1 is MRHNA, CDR2 SNTAGT. Trimming removed 0 bases from V and 1 base from J, with 4 bases in between. The CDR3 DNA sequence: TGTGCCAGCAGTGACTCGAGGTCTGGGGCCAACGTCCTGACTTTC. It encodes CASSDSRSGANVLTF.

J is TRBJ2-6 and V is TRBV6-1, with D hard to call. CDR1 is MNHNS, CDR2 SASEGT, per germline. There are 16 residues in the CDR3. The V and J ends lost 1 base and 4 bases respectively, with 11 bases between them. The CDR3 DNA sequence: TGTGCCAGCAGTGAAGATGCCGGCTCCGGGGCCAACGTCCTGACTTTC. It translates to CASSEDAGSGANVLTF.

The CDR3 sequence is CASSLAIPGELFF. In DNA, the CDR3 is TGTGCCAGCAGCTTAGCCATCCCCGGGGAGCTGTTTTTT. The V and J genes are TRBV7-9 and TRBJ2-2; D is uncertain. V was cut by 0 bases and J by 6 bases, with 5 bases left in between. The germline CDR1 and CDR2 sequences are SEHNR and FQNEAQ (reference sequence). This CDR3 contains 13 residues. Based on the CDR3 plus reference TRBV7-9 and TRBJ2-2, the full variable domain is DTGVSQNPRHKITKRGQNVTFRCDPISEHNRLYWYRQTLGQGPEFLTYFQNEAQLEKSRLLSDRFSAERPKGSFSTLEIQRTEQGDSAMYLCASSLAIPGELFFGEGSRLTVL.

This clone was seen a handful of times. The chain combines TRBV12-3 or TRBV12-4 with TRBJ1-1; D gene ambiguous. This CDR3 has 10 residues. Trimming shortened V by 4 bases and J by 5 bases, and 2 bases separated the two germline ends. Here the CDR3 reads CASSYTEAFF. Written as DNA, the CDR3 is TGTGCCAGCAGTTATACTGAAGCTTTCTTT.

The chain employs TRBV6-2 or TRBV6-3 and TRBJ2-3; 9 nucleotides line up with TRBD2. This CDR3 contains 18 residues. The germline V gene has CDR1 MNHEY and CDR2 SVGEGT. V shed 2 bases and J 0 bases; nucleotides not matched to a gene: 9. CDR3 DNA sequence: TGTGCCAGCAGTTACGGGGTCCTAGCGGGGACTAGCACAGATACGCAGTATTTT. It yields the protein CASSYGVLAGTSTDTQYF.

V and J are TRBV5-6 and TRBJ2-7; no reliable D call. Between the trimmed V and J ends, which lost 1 base and 7 bases, there was a span of 24 bases. The CDR3 has 17 residues. Germline V gives CDR1 SGHDT, CDR2 YYEEEE. Here the CDR3 reads CASSLSSQQLRTYEQYF. The CDR3 DNA reads as TGTGCCAGCAGCTTGTCGTCTCAGCAACTACGAACGTATGAGCAGTACTTC.

The CDR3 nucleotides are TGTGCCACCAGTGGGGGTCTCGAGGGGGCCTGGGGGGACCAAGAGACCCAGTACTTC. As protein: CATSGGLEGAWGDQETQYF. The gene calls are TRBV24-1 and TRBJ2-5; D is possibly TRBD1 (7 bases). Trimming took 5 bases from V and 0 from J, leaving 24 bases between them. The length of the CDR3 is 19 residues. Looked up from germline, CDR1 is KGHDR and CDR2 is SFDVKD.